These 9 T cell receptor beta chains were sequenced from one sample in a study of CD8 T cells in ankylosing spondylitis. Via MiXCR, TCRdb re-called the 5' RACE reads, giving one row per CDR3 protein. The sample has around 250,000 distinct CDR3 sequences, about a sixth seen once; the top ten hold approximately 32%. Sequenced: blood, either unsorted or a sorted T cell fraction (not recorded which). The source of these receptors is a male donor with ankylosing spondylitis or in good health (not recorded which).

This clonotype was detected only a few times. The junction differs from germline at one of its ends, possibly a read error. The chain recombines TRBV5-6 with TRBJ2-1, with TRBD1 matching over 11 bases. CDR3 length equals 14 residues. Germline V gene sequence: CDR1 SGHDT, CDR2 YYEEEE. CDR3 coding DNA: TGTGCCAACAGCTTCGGACAGGGGGCAGGTGAGCAGTTCTTC. This codes for CANSFGQGAGEQFF.

In this sample, this clonotype turned up a few times. The rearrangement joins TRBV7-8 to TRBJ2-1; D is undetermined. Trimming pared 5 bases from V and 1 base from J, leaving 21 bases between. The germline V gene has CDR1 SGHVS and CDR2 FQNEAQ. The CDR3 sequence is 18 residues long. In nucleotides, the CDR3 is TGTGCCAGCAGCCAACACGCTCTGGATTTAAATTCCTACAATGAGCAGTTCTTC. Its protein product is CASSQHALDLNSYNEQFF.

The chain has TRBV4-1 and TRBJ2-1; 11 bases match TRBD2. The V segment lost 2 bases and the J segment 15 bases; nucleotides outside the gene matches: 15. The CDR3 covers 16 residues. Germline CDR1 and CDR2: MGHRA and YSYEKL. The CDR3 reads CASSQSPQLAGGGPFF. The CDR3 DNA is TGCGCCAGCAGCCAATCCCCTCAGCTAGCGGGAGGTGGGCCGTTCTTC.

The J gene is TRBJ2-3, the V gene TRBV6-4; 10 bases are a match to TRBD1. The CDR3 length is 15 residues. Germline assignment: CDR1 MRHNA and CDR2 SNTAGT. J lost 2 bases, V lost 6 bases, and 5 bases had no gene match. The CDR3: CASRPGTGDTDTQYF. The CDR3 bases are TGTGCCAGCAGACCCGGGACAGGGGACACAGATACGCAGTATTTT.

This rearrangement joins TRBV7-9 to TRBJ2-1; tentatively, D is TRBD2 (6 bases). The germline V and J ends were trimmed by 7 bases and 1 base, with 14 bases remaining between them. The CDR3 has 15 amino acids. Germline V gives CDR1 SEHNR, CDR2 FQNEAQ (reference sequence). The CDR3, as DNA: TGTGCCAGCACCAAGTCGGGAGAATCCTACAATGAGCAGTTCTTC. Residues: CASTKSGESYNEQFF.

This clonotype showed up just a few times. The rearrangement uses TRBV27 and TRBJ2-1; a weak D match, TRBD2 (5 bases). V was cut by 2 bases and J by 0 bases, with 8 bases left in between. Germline lookup yields CDR1 MNHEY and CDR2 SMNVEV (reference sequence). This CDR3 is built from 15 residues. CDR3 bases: TGTGCCAGCAGTTTACGGGGAAGCTCCTACAATGAGCAGTTCTTC. Translated: CASSLRGSSYNEQFF.

This clonotype was observed a few times. The rearrangement links TRBV10-2 to TRBJ2-3; TRBD2 might be the D (5 bases). This CDR3 spans 11 amino acids. CDR1 and CDR2 (germline): WSHSY, SAAADI. The V end was cut by 8 bases, the J end by 6 bases, with 9 bases between. Here the CDR3 reads CASGEIDTQYF. DNA of the CDR3: TGCGCCAGCGGGGAGATCGATACGCAGTATTTT.

The chain employs TRBV5-5 and TRBJ1-1; D gene unclear. The CDR3 has 15 residues. Germline CDR1 SGHKS, CDR2 YYEKEE (reference sequence). The V end lost 1 base, the J end lost 4 bases, and 14 bases lay between the germline ends. The CDR3: CASSLLPPRSTEAFF. CDR3 nucleotides: TGTGCCAGCAGCTTGCTTCCACCGCGCAGCACTGAAGCTTTCTTT.

V and J are TRBV25-1 and TRBJ2-7; the match to TRBD1 covers 7 bases. The length of the CDR3 is 13 residues. The V gene end was trimmed by 4 bases and the J gene end by 2 bases; junction bases not matched to a gene: 2. Germline V gene sequence: CDR1 MGHDK, CDR2 SYGVNS. CDR3: CASSAGQTYEQYF. As DNA, the CDR3 is TGTGCCAGCAGTGCGGGACAGACCTACGAGCAGTACTTC.